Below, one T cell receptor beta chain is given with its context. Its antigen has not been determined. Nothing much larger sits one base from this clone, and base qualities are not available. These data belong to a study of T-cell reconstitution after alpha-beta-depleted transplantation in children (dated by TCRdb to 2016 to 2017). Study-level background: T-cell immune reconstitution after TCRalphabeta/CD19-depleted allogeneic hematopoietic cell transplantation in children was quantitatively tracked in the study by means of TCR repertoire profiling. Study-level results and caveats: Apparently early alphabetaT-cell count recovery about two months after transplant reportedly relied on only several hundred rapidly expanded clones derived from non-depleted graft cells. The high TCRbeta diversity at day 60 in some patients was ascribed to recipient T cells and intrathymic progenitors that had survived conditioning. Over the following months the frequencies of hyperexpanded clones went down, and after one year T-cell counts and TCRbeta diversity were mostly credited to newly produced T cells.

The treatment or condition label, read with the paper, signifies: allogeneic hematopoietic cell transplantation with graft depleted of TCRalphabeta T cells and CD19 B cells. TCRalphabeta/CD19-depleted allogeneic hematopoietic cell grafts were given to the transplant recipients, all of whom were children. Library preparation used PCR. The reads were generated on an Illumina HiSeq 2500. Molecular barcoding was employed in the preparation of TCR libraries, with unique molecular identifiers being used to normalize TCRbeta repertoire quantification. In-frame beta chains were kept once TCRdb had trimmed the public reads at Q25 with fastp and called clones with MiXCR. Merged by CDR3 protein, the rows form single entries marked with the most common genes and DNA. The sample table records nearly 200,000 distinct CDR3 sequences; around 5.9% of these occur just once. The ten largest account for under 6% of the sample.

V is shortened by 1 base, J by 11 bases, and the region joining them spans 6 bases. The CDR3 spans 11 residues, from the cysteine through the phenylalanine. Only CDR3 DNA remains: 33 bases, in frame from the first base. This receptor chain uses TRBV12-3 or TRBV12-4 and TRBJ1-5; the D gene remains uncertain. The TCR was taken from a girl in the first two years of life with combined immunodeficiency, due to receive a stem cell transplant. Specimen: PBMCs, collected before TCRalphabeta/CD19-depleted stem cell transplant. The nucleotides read TGTGCCAGCAGTTTAGGGTGGGCCCAGCATTTT. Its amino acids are CASSLGWAQHF.